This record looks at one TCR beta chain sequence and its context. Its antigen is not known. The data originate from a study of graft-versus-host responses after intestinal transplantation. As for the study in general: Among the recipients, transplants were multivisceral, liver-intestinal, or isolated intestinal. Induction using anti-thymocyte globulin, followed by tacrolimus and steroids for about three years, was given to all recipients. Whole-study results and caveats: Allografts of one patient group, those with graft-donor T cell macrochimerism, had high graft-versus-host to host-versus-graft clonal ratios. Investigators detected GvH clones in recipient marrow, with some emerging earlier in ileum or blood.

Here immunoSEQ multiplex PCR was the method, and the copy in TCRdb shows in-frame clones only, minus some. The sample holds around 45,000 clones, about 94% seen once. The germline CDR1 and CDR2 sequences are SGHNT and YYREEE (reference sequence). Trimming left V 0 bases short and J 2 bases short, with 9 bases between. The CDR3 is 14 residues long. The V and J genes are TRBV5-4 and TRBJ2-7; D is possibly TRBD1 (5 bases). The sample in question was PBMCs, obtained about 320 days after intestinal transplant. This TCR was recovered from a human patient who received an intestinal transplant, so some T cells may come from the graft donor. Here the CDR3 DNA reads TGTGCCAGCAGCTTGGGGGGCCGCCCCTACGAGCAGTACTTC. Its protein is CASSLGGRPYEQYF.